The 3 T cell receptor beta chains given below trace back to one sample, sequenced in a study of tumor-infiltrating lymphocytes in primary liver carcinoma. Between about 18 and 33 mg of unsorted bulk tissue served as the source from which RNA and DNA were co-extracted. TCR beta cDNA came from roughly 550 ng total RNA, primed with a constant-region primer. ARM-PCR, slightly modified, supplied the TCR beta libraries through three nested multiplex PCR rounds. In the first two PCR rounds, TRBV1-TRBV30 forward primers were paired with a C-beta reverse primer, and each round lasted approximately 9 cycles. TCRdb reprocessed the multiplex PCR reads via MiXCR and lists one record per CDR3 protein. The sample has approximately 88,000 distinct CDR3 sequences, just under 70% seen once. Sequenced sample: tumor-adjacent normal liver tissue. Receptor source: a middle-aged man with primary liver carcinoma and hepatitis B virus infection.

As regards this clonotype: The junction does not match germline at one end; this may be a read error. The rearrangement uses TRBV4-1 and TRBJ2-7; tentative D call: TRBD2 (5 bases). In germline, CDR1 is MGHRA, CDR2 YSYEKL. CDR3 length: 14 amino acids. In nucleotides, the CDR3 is TGCGCCAGCTGCCAAGCAAGCGGATCCCACGAGCAGTACTTC. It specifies CASCQASGSHEQYF.

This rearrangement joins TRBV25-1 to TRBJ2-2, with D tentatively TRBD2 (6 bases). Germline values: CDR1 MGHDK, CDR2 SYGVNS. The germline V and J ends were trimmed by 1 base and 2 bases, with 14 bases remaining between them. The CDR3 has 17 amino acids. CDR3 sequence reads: CASSELEGGKNTGELFF. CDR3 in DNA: TGTGCCAGCAGTGAATTGGAGGGTGGCAAAAACACCGGGGAGCTGTTTTTT.

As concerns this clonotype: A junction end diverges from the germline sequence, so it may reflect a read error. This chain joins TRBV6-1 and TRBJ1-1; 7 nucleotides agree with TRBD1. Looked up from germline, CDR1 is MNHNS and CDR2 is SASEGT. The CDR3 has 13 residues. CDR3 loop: CASRMTGSPEVFF. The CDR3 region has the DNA TGTGCCAGTAGGATGACAGGGTCGCCCGAAGTTTTCTTT.